A single sample is the source of the 27 T cell receptor beta chains below, sequenced in a study of cytomegalovirus exposure and HLA in healthy donors. Primers for the PCR totalled 60 Vbeta and 13 Jbeta. Some clones are missing from TCRdb's copy, which holds only in-frame ones; the method was immunoSEQ multiplex PCR. The table lists under 200,000 clones, 80% to 85% of them singletons. Sequencing was done on a sample of PBMCs. These receptors were taken from a girl aged 2-15 years in good health and CMV-seropositive.

This clone occurred a few times. This chain uses TRBV27 with TRBJ1-1; no definite D call. The V gene lost 2 bases and the J gene lost 2 bases, with 6 bases spanning the gap. The CDR3 has 13 residues. Germline V gives CDR1 MNHEY, CDR2 SMNVEV (reference sequence). The CDR3, as DNA: TGTGCCAGCAGTTTAGTCAGAAACACTGAAGCTTTCTTT. Protein product: CASSLVRNTEAFF.

As concerns this clone: The same CDR3 arises from other DNA sequences in this sample as well. The genes are TRBV28 and TRBJ1-5; D might be TRBD1 (5 bases). Germline CDR1 and CDR2: MDHEN and SYDVKM. The CDR3 contains 15 residues. V lost 3 bases to trimming and J lost 1 base, with 10 bases between them. The CDR3 is CASSFLGVSNQPQHF. The CDR3 DNA reads TGTGCCAGCAGTTTTTTAGGGGTAAGCAATCAGCCCCAGCATTTT.

This chain links TRBV28 with TRBJ1-3; 11 bases agree with TRBD1. From germline, CDR1 is MDHEN and CDR2 SYDVKM. The CDR3 is 17 amino acids. The V gene end was trimmed by 5 bases and the J gene end by 0 bases; junction bases not matched to a gene: 6. The CDR3 is CASSPGDRGFSGNTIYF. CDR3 nucleotides: TGTGCCAGCAGTCCAGGGGACAGGGGGTTCTCTGGAAACACCATATATTTT.

The rearrangement joins TRBV5-6 to TRBJ2-1; weak D call: TRBD2 (5 bases). Trimming removed 3 bases at V and 0 bases at J, with 10 bases between. The CDR3 is made up of 15 amino acids. Germline-derived CDR1 and CDR2 are SGHDT and YYEEEE. CDR3 region: CASSSSLSSYNEQFF. CDR3 nucleotide sequence: TGTGCCAGCAGCTCTAGCCTTAGCTCCTACAATGAGCAGTTCTTC.

The chain links TRBV5-1 to TRBJ2-7; 9 bases map to TRBD2. After removal of 0 bases from V and 6 bases from J, the junction contained 10 bases not matched to a gene. The length of the CDR3 is 16 residues. Germline CDR1 SGHRS, CDR2 YFSETQ. The CDR3, as DNA: TGCGCCAGCAGCTTGGATACCGGACTAGCGTCTACCGAGCAGTACTTC. Translating it yields CASSLDTGLASTEQYF.

The chain employs TRBV6-7 and TRBJ1-1; TRBD1 matches 7 bases. TRBV6-7 is placed among ORFs of uncertain function. The length of the CDR3 is 14 residues. The V segment lost 5 bases and the J segment 1 base; nucleotides outside the gene matches: 4. CDR3 amino acids: CASSLGQENTEAFF. In nucleotides, the CDR3 is TGTGCCAGCAGTCTCGGACAGGAGAACACTGAAGCTTTCTTT.

The rearrangement links TRBV9 to TRBJ2-3, with a weak D call TRBD2 (6 bases). Between the trimmed V and J ends, which lost 1 base and 4 bases, there was a span of 13 bases. The CDR3 has 15 amino acids. Germline V gene data show CDR1 as SGDLS and CDR2 as YYNGEE. In nucleotides, the CDR3 is TGTGCCAGCAGCGTATACGGGAGTTCTGCAGATACGCAGTATTTT. Amino acid sequence: CASSVYGSSADTQYF.

The J gene is TRBJ1-1, the V gene TRBV9; 8 positions match TRBD1. The CDR3 is made up of 17 amino acids. Germline V CDR1 and CDR2: SGDLS, YYNGEE. The V and J ends lost 0 bases and 5 bases, in that order; junction bases with no gene match: 12. Written as DNA, the CDR3 is TGTGCCAGCAGCGTAGGAGGAGGGGTAACAGGGGGAACTGAAGCTTTCTTT. It codes for CASSVGGGVTGGTEAFF.

In this sample, this clone turned up once. This chain connects TRBV14 to TRBJ2-2; TRBD2 matches 7 bases. Trimming at V came to 1 base and at J to 4 bases, leaving 6 bases not matched to a gene. Germline loops: CDR1 SGHDN, CDR2 FVKESK. This CDR3 spans 16 amino acids. The DNA of the CDR3 is TGTGCCAGCAGCCAAGGCTTGGCTAGCGGCACCGGGGAGCTGTTTTTT. It is translated as CASSQGLASGTGELFF. Filled out from reference TRBV14 and TRBJ2-2, the complete variable domain reads EAGVTQFPSHSVIEKGQTVTLRCDPISGHDNLYWYRRVMGKEIKFLLHFVKESKQDESGMPNNRFLAERTGGTYSTLKVQPAELEDSGVYFCASSQGLASGTGELFFGEGSRLTVL.

V usage is TRBV7-9 and J usage is TRBJ2-3, with TRBD2 matching over 10 bases. The CDR3 loop spans 17 amino acids. CDR1 SEHNR and CDR2 FQNEAQ come from the germline V gene (reference sequence). Trimming at V came to 6 bases and at J to 5 bases, leaving 14 bases not matched to a gene. The CDR3 reads CASRKLTGASGRDTQYF. The CDR3 DNA reads as TGTGCCAGCAGGAAATTAACAGGGGCTAGCGGGAGAGATACGCAGTATTTT.

The chain joins TRBV10-3 to TRBJ1-4, with 9 nucleotides matching TRBD1. Germline V lookup: CDR1 ENHRY, CDR2 SYGVKD. Trimming cost V 6 bases and J 3 bases; bases outside gene matches: 2. The CDR3 sequence is 14 residues long. The CDR3 coding sequence is TGTGCCATCAGGGGGGACAGGGCTAATGAAAAACTGTTTTTT. Translation gives CAIRGDRANEKLFF.

The rearrangement joins TRBV30 to TRBJ1-1, with 9 positions matching TRBD1. The CDR3 is made up of 15 amino acids. V gave up 5 bases and J gave up 0 bases; unmatched junction bases: 7. From germline, CDR1 is GTSNPN and CDR2 SVGIG (reference sequence). The CDR3 loop is CAWGPGQGMNTEAFF. The CDR3 nucleotides read TGTGCCTGGGGCCCGGGACAGGGAATGAACACTGAAGCTTTCTTT.

Written as DNA, the CDR3 is TGCGCCAGCAGTGTAGAGAGGGGGACGGACACCTTC. Translating it yields CASSVERGTDTF. J is TRBJ1-2 and V is TRBV5-1; D may be TRBD1 (6 bases). V gave up 5 bases and J gave up 12 bases, with 17 bases separating them. CDR1 SGHRS and CDR2 YFSETQ come from the germline V gene. The CDR3 length is 12 residues.

The chain carries TRBV5-6 and TRBJ1-4; D may be TRBD1 (5 bases). The CDR3 has 13 amino acids. Per the germline V gene, CDR1 is SGHDT and CDR2 is YYEEEE. Trimming took 0 bases from V and 8 from J, leaving 8 bases between them. CDR3 in DNA: TGTGCCAGCAGCTTGGCCGGGGGGGAAAAACTGTTTTTT. This codes for CASSLAGGEKLFF. Full variable domain (missing parts from reference TRBV5-6 and TRBJ1-4): DAGVTQSPTHLIKTRGQQVTLRCSPKSGHDTVSWYQQALGQGPQFIFQYYEEEERQRGNFPDRFSGHQFPNYSSELNVNALLLGDSALYLCASSLAGGEKLFFGSGTQLSVL.

The chain links TRBV6-5 to TRBJ2-3; D might be TRBD2 (6 bases). The CDR3 is made up of 14 amino acids. Germline V CDR1 and CDR2: MNHEY, SVGAGI. The germline V and J ends were trimmed by 7 bases and 4 bases, with 15 bases remaining between them. DNA of the CDR3: TGTGCCAGCACTAGGAGGGAAGAGGCAGATACGCAGTATTTT. This encodes CASTRREEADTQYF.

V is TRBV6-1 and J is TRBJ1-5, with TRBD1 matching 7 bases. The germline gives CDR1 MNHNS, CDR2 SASEGT. Losses at the gene ends were 5 bases for V and 0 bases for J; bases not matched to a gene: 1. The CDR3 totals 14 residues. Written as DNA, the CDR3 is TGTGCCAGCAGTTGGGACAGTAGCAATCAGCCCCAGCATTTT. Its translation is CASSWDSSNQPQHF.

The chain couples TRBV5-1 to TRBJ1-5, with D possibly matching TRBD1 (5 bases). V was shortened by 0 bases and J by 0 bases, with 10 bases between the two germline ends. Per germline, CDR1 SGHRS and CDR2 YFSETQ. The CDR3 is 16 amino acids. In nucleotides, the CDR3 is TGCGCCAGCAGCTTGGATAGACAGATTAGCAATCAGCCCCAGCATTTT. Translating it yields CASSLDRQISNQPQHF.

This rearrangement joins TRBV7-2 to TRBJ2-7; 8 bases are a match to TRBD2. Germline-derived CDR1 and CDR2 are SGHTA and FQGNSA. Losses at the gene ends were 1 base for V and 4 bases for J; bases not matched to a gene: 6. This CDR3 comprises 15 residues. The CDR3 DNA reads TGTGCCAGCAGCTTAGTGAGCGGGAGCGATTACGAGCAGTACTTC. This gives the protein CASSLVSGSDYEQYF.

The chain has TRBV6-5 and TRBJ2-7, with 7 bases that match TRBD2. With V trimmed by 0 bases and J by 2 bases, 7 bases remained unmatched. The CDR3 runs 16 residues. Germline-derived CDR1 and CDR2 are MNHEY and SVGAGI. Here the CDR3 reads CASSYSPGRVAYEQYF. The CDR3 DNA sequence: TGTGCCAGCAGTTACTCCCCGGGGAGGGTTGCCTACGAGCAGTACTTC.

Only a few counts were recorded for this clone. This chain connects TRBV18 to TRBJ2-3; no firm D call. This CDR3 is 14 amino acids long. Trimming left V 0 bases short and J 3 bases short, with 7 bases between. Germline V gene lookup returns CDR1 KGHSH and CDR2 LQKENI. The CDR3 is CASSPPLITDTQYF. DNA of the CDR3: TGTGCCAGCTCACCACCGTTAATAACAGATACGCAGTATTTT. The whole variable domain, remainder taken from reference TRBV18 and TRBJ2-3, is NAGVMQNPRHLVRRRGQEARLRCSPMKGHSHVYWYRQLPEEGLKFMVYLQKENIIDESGMPKERFSAEFPKEGPSILRIQQVVRGDSAAYFCASSPPLITDTQYFGPGTRLTVL.

The chain joins TRBV9 to TRBJ2-1; 10 nucleotides line up with TRBD2. This CDR3 is 15 amino acids long. CDR1 SGDLS and CDR2 YYNGEE come from the germline V gene. Trimming cost V 2 bases and J 4 bases; bases outside gene matches: 3. The CDR3 here is CASSVTSGAYNEQFF. For the CDR3, the DNA is TGTGCCAGCAGCGTCACTAGCGGGGCATACAATGAGCAGTTCTTC.

J is TRBJ2-4 and V is TRBV29-1, with D possibly matching TRBD2 (6 bases). CDR3 size: 13 residues. Germline CDR1 reads SQVTM; CDR2 reads ANQGSEA. Deletions cut 4 bases from V and 6 bases from J, with 13 bases between. CDR3 nucleotide sequence: TGCAGCGTTGTTCACGGGAGAGGAAACATTCAGTACTTC. Translating gives CSVVHGRGNIQYF.

Regarding this clone: One end of the junction does not line up with germline, which may come from a read error. The rearrangement uses TRBV13 and TRBJ1-2, with D possibly TRBD1 on 5 matching bases. This CDR3 region has 9 residues. The germline CDR1 and CDR2 sequences are PRHDT and FYEKMQ (reference sequence). The CDR3 protein is CASSSDTYF. DNA for the CDR3: TGTGCCAGCAGCTCGGACACTTACTTC. The variable domain in full, completed from reference TRBV13 and TRBJ1-2, reads AAGVIQSPRHLIKEKRETATLKCYPIPRHDTVYWYQQGPGQDPQFLISFYEKMQSDKGSIPDRFSAQQFSDYHSELNMSSLELGDSALYFCASSSDTYFGSGTRLTVV.

The chain combines TRBV29-1 with TRBJ2-1, with 8 bases lining up with TRBD2. Germline V lookup: CDR1 SQVTM, CDR2 ANQGSEA. V was pared by 6 bases and J by 10 bases, with 11 bases of the junction left unmatched. This CDR3 is built from 13 residues. The CDR3 DNA is TGCAGCGTCCTACCGACTAGCGAATTCGAGCAGTTCTTC. It specifies CSVLPTSEFEQFF.

The rearrangement joins TRBV28 to TRBJ1-1, with TRBD1 identical over 8 bases. The V gene end was trimmed by 6 bases and the J gene end by 4 bases; junction bases not matched to a gene: 7. This CDR3 spans 14 amino acids. Germline CDR1 reads MDHEN; CDR2 reads SYDVKM. This CDR3 reads CASRPRQGLTEAFF. The DNA of the CDR3 is TGTGCCAGCAGGCCTAGACAGGGGCTCACTGAAGCTTTCTTT.

V usage is TRBV5-8 and J usage is TRBJ1-1; D possibly corresponds to TRBD1 (5 bases). Germline CDR1 is SGHTS and CDR2 is YDEGEE. The CDR3 loop spans 13 amino acids. V shed 10 bases and J shed 3 bases, with 16 bases lying between them. The CDR3 loop reads CARRGWGDTEAFF. The CDR3 DNA is TGTGCCCGCCGGGGGTGGGGGGACACTGAAGCTTTCTTT. The full variable domain, in which reference TRBV5-8 and TRBJ1-1 provide the parts outside the CDR3, is EAGVTQSPTHLIKTRGQQATLRCSPISGHTSVYWYQQALGLGLQFLLWYDEGEERNRGNFPPRFSGRQFPNYSSELNVNALELEDSALYLCARRGWGDTEAFFGQGTRLTVV.

This clone was recorded once. The V and J genes are TRBV7-3 and TRBJ2-6, with no clear D. CDR1 SGHTA and CDR2 FQGTGA come from the germline V gene. The CDR3 spans 15 residues. Deletions cut 5 bases from V and 4 bases from J, with 12 bases between. This CDR3 reads CASSQTSTGANVLTF. For the CDR3, the DNA is TGTGCCAGCAGCCAGACATCAACCGGGGCCAACGTCCTGACTTTC.